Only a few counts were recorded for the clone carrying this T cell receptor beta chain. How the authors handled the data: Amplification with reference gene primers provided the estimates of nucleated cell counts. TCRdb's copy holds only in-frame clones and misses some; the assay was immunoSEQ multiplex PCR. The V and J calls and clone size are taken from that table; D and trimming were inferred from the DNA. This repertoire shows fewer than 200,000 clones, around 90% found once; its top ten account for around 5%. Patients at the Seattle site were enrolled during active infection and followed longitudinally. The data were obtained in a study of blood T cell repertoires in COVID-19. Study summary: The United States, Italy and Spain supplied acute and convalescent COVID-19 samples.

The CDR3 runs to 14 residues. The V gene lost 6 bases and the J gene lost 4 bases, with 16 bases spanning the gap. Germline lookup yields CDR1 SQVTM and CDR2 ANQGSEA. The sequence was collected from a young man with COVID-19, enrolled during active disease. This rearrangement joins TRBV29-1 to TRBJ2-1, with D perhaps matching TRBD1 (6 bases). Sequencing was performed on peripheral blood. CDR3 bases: TGCAGCGTAGGCAGAGGGGGTGGTTACAATGAGCAGTTCTTC. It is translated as CSVGRGGGYNEQFF.